This TCR beta chain was captured in a study of blood T cell repertoires in COVID-19. At the level of the study: Acute and convalescent COVID-19 samples came from the United States, Italy and Spain. T cells, B-cell-depleted T cells, or PBMCs supplied cDNA or gDNA.

The repertoire was sequenced with immunoSEQ multiplex PCR; TCRdb's copy has only in-frame clones and lacks some. The top ten clones hold about 16% of a sample with some 120,000 clones, approximately 83% of them seen once. V gave up 0 bases and J gave up 4 bases, with 16 bases separating them. Germline V gene sequence: CDR1 LGHNA, CDR2 YNFKEQ. This CDR3 contains 17 residues. This receptor was taken from a woman aged 50 to 65 with acute or convalescent COVID-19. The chain employs TRBV4-2 and TRBJ1-5, with D possibly TRBD1 on 6 matching bases. Sequenced material: peripheral blood. In nucleotides, the CDR3 is TGTGCCAGCAGCCAAGATAAGGGGACAAGGGCAAATCAGCCCCAGCATTTT. Protein: CASSQDKGTRANQPQHF.